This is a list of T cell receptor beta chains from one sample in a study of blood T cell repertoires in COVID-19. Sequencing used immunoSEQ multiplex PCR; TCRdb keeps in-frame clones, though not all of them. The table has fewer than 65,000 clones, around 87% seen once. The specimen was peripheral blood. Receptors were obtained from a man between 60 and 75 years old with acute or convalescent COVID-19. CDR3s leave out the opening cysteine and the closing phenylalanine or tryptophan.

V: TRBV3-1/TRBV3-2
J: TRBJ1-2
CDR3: ASSQADKDYGYT

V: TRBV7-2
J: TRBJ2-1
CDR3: ASSFGRGLVNEQF

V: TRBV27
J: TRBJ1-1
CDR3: ASSPGEPGAF

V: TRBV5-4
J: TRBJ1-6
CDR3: ASSLSDRRNSPLH

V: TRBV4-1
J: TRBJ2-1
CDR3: ASSQVDLGLAYNEQF

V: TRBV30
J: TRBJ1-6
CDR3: AWSVGSGTRYSPLH

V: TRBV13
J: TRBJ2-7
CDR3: ASSQEGYEQY

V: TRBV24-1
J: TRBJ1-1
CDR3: ATSDSGRGNTEAF

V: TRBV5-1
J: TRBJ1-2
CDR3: ASSLDSGEKYGYT

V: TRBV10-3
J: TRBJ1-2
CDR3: AINRDGVGGYT

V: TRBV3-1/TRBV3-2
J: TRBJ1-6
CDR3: ASSHSGQGNSPLH

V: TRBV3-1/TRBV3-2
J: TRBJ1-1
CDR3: ASSHLQRNTEAF

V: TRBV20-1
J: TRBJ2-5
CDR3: SAPYQETQY

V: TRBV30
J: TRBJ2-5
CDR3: AWSRESRETQY

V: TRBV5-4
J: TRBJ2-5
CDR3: ASSNPGLAKETQY

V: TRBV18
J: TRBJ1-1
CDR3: ASSLRVGRASSEAF

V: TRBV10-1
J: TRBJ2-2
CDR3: ASSGQVANTGELF

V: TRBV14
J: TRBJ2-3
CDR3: ASRPLAGGPFGTDTQY

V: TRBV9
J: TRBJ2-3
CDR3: ASSVWAGGADTQY

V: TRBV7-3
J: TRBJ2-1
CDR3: ASSSMGTGRNEQF

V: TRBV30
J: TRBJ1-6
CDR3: AGGVGGGIPPLH

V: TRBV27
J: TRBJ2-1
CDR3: ASSRSGISSYNEQF

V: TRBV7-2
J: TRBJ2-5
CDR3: ASSPSGTGGGARGETQY

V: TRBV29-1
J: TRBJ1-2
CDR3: SVGQGTYGYT

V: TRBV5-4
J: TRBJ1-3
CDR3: AQHRAGSGNTIY

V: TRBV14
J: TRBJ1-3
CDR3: ASSGTGAGNTIY

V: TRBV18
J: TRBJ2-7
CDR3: ASSPNSGGASYEQY

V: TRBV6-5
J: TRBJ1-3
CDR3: ASTEAGAGNTIY

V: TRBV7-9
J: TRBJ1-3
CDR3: ASSSTGDRLNTIY